Following are 10 T cell receptor beta chains from one sample sequenced in a study of blood T cell repertoires in COVID-19. The method was immunoSEQ multiplex PCR; TCRdb's version includes in-frame clones alone and lacks a portion of them. Among hundreds of thousands of clones listed, roughly 86% were seen once. The sample consisted of PBMCs or T cells enriched from blood (not recorded which). Every receptor here comes from a woman aged 50 to 60 who had recovered from COVID-19.

The chain is built from TRBV7-9 and TRBJ2-1; 11 bases are shared with TRBD2. The trim removed 4 bases at V and 3 bases at J, leaving 2 bases unmatched. Germline V gene data show CDR1 as SEHNR and CDR2 as FQNEAQ (reference sequence). The length of the CDR3 is 15 residues. The CDR3 sequence is CASSSGTSGYNEQFF. DNA of the CDR3: TGTGCCAGCAGCTCGGGGACTAGCGGCTACAATGAGCAGTTCTTC. The full variable domain, in which reference TRBV7-9 and TRBJ2-1 provide the parts outside the CDR3, is DTGVSQNPRHKITKRGQNVTFRCDPISEHNRLYWYRQTLGQGPEFLTYFQNEAQLEKSRLLSDRFSAERPKGSFSTLEIQRTEQGDSAMYLCASSSGTSGYNEQFFGPGTRLTVL.

The gene calls are TRBV28 and TRBJ1-5, with TRBD1 matching 12 bases. The ends lost 4 bases at V and 4 bases at J; junction bases unmatched: 8. Germline CDR1 MDHEN, CDR2 SYDVKM. The CDR3 spans 17 residues. The CDR3 DNA reads as TGTGCCAGCAGTTCCCCGGGACAGGGGGCCGAGAATCAGCCCCAGCATTTT. Its protein is CASSSPGQGAENQPQHF.

V is TRBV18 and J is TRBJ1-1, with TRBD1 identical over 7 bases. The V segment lost 4 bases and the J segment 5 bases; nucleotides outside the gene matches: 4. The CDR3 consists of 13 residues. Germline CDR1 reads KGHSH; CDR2 reads LQKENI. The CDR3 sequence is CASSQGALTEAFF. In nucleotides, the CDR3 is TGTGCCAGCTCACAGGGGGCGCTTACTGAAGCTTTCTTT.

This clone was picked up one time. The V gene is TRBV9, the J gene TRBJ1-1; 8 positions agree with TRBD1. V shed 4 bases and J 1 base; nucleotides not matched to a gene: 9. Per the germline V gene, CDR1 is SGDLS and CDR2 is YYNGEE. CDR3 length: 16 amino acids. CDR3 protein: CASSRAGGQRNTEAFF. CDR3 nucleotide sequence: TGTGCCAGCAGCCGGGCAGGGGGCCAACGGAACACTGAAGCTTTCTTT.

The J gene is TRBJ2-7, the V gene TRBV28; the D is unclear. The germline V and J ends were trimmed by 6 bases and 3 bases, with 6 bases remaining between them. The CDR3 contains 11 residues. Germline V gene lookup returns CDR1 MDHEN and CDR2 SYDVKM. CDR3 protein: CASRAYYEQYF. The CDR3 nucleotides are TGTGCCAGCAGGGCATACTACGAGCAGTACTTC. Combining the CDR3 with reference TRBV28 and TRBJ2-7 gives the whole variable domain DVKVTQSSRYLVKRTGEKVFLECVQDMDHENMFWYRQDPGLGLRLIYFSYDVKMKEKGDIPEGYSVSREKKERFSLILESASTNQTSMYLCASRAYYEQYFGPGTRLTVT.

The V call is TRBV11-2, the J call TRBJ2-2, with a weak D call TRBD1 (5 bases). V was clipped by 6 bases and J by 4 bases, with 12 bases between them. Germline values: CDR1 SGHAT, CDR2 FQNNGV. CDR3 length equals 14 residues. CDR3 in DNA: TGTGCCAGCAGAAACCGACAGTCCACCGGGGAGCTGTTTTTT. Residues: CASRNRQSTGELFF.

V and J are TRBV29-1 and TRBJ2-3; TRBD2 is a possible D gene (5 bases). The V and J ends lost 6 bases and 0 bases respectively, with 10 bases between them. The CDR3 loop spans 13 amino acids. The germline V gene encodes CDR1 SQVTM and CDR2 ANQGSEA. The CDR3 here is CSVPEASTDTQYF. In DNA form, the CDR3 reads TGCAGCGTACCGGAGGCTAGCACAGATACGCAGTATTTT.

This chain links TRBV7-2 with TRBJ2-7; possibly TRBD2 for D (6 bases). The germline gives CDR1 SGHTA, CDR2 FQGNSA. This CDR3 is 17 amino acids long. The germline V and J ends were trimmed by 6 bases and 3 bases, with 24 bases remaining between them. The CDR3 loop is CASSIGRAGDFHYEQYF. As DNA, the CDR3 is TGTGCCAGCAGTATTGGGAGAGCCGGGGACTTCCACTACGAGCAGTACTTC.

The chain links TRBV7-9 to TRBJ2-1, with 9 bases identical to TRBD1. CDR3 length equals 12 residues. V trimming: 6 bases; J trimming: 12 bases; junction bases outside the gene matches: 6. Germline lookup yields CDR1 SEHNR and CDR2 FQNEAQ (reference sequence). Written as DNA, the CDR3 is TGTGCCAGCAGGGCACAGGGGGCAGCGCAGTTCTTC. It is translated as CASRAQGAAQFF.

On this clone: In the same sample, other DNA sequences code for this CDR3. The rearrangement uses TRBV28 and TRBJ2-2; 7 nucleotides align to TRBD2. The CDR3 spans 13 residues. Trimming took 3 bases from V and 5 from J; bases not matched to a gene: 0. Germline V lookup: CDR1 MDHEN, CDR2 SYDVKM. The CDR3 sequence is CASSFGGTGELFF. CDR3 bases: TGTGCCAGCAGTTTCGGGGGGACCGGGGAGCTGTTTTTT.